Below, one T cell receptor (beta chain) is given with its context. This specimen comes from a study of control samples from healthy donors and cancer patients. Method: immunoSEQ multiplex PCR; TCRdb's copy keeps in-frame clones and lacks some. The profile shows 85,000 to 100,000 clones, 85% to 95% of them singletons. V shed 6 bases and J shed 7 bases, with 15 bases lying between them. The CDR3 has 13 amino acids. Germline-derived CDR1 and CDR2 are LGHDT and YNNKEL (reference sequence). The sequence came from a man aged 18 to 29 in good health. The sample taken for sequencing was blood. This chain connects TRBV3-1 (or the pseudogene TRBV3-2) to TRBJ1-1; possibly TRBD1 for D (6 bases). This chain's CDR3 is CASSFGQGNEAFF. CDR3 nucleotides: TGTGCCAGCAGTTTCGGTCAGGGGAATGAAGCTTTCTTT.